A single sample gave rise to the 26 T cell receptor beta chains below, sequenced in a study of shared clonotypes between healthy human individuals. Repertoires were generated with immunoSEQ multiplex PCR, while TCRdb's copy carries only in-frame clones and drops some. The repertoire holds a few million clones, with around 95% as singletons. The material sequenced was naive CD4+ T cells sorted from blood. Stated subset: CD45RA+ positively selected. The receptor set was obtained from a man younger than 30 in good health.

A remark on this clone: This specimen includes other DNA sequences encoding the same CDR3. V gene TRBV10-3 combines with J gene TRBJ2-3; D is perhaps TRBD2 (5 bases). This CDR3 comprises 12 residues. Per the germline V gene, CDR1 is ENHRY and CDR2 is SYGVKD. V was pared by 11 bases and J by 3 bases, with 12 bases between. CDR3: CASSSGTDTQYF. As DNA, the CDR3 is TGTGCCTCTTCGTCGGGGACAGATACGCAGTATTTT.

The V and J genes are TRBV11-2 and TRBJ1-5; 8 bases match TRBD1. Germline V lookup: CDR1 SGHAT, CDR2 FQNNGV. The trim removed 5 bases at V and 0 bases at J, leaving 9 bases unmatched. This CDR3 spans 17 amino acids. The CDR3 spells CASSPLGDRNSNQPQHF. The CDR3 bases are TGTGCCAGCAGCCCCTTAGGGGACAGGAATAGCAATCAGCCCCAGCATTTT.

As concerns this clone: Additional DNA sequences in this sample encode the identical CDR3. J is TRBJ1-1 and V is TRBV6-5, with D perhaps TRBD1 (5 bases). V lost 8 bases and J 1 base, leaving 11 bases between the germline ends. The CDR3 covers 13 residues. Germline V gene sequence: CDR1 MNHEY, CDR2 SVGAGI. The CDR3 region is CASRAGGNTEAFF. The CDR3 DNA reads as TGTGCCAGCCGGGCGGGGGGGAACACTGAAGCTTTCTTT.

The chain has TRBV5-1 and TRBJ2-7; TRBD2 agrees at 10 bases. The CDR3 is made up of 14 amino acids. Trimming removed 0 bases from V and 7 bases from J; junction bases left unmatched: 4. Germline assignment: CDR1 SGHRS and CDR2 YFSETQ. As DNA, the CDR3 is TGCGCCAGCAGCTTGGAGCGGGGGGGCCGGGAGCAGTACTTC. Amino acids: CASSLERGGREQYF.

The rearrangement joins TRBV5-1 to TRBJ1-1; TRBD1 matches at 8 bases. V lost 0 bases, J lost 10 bases, and 5 bases stayed unmatched. The CDR3 has 13 amino acids. Germline CDR1 SGHRS, CDR2 YFSETQ. CDR3 bases: TGCGCCAGCAGCTTGGAAGGACAGGGCTTAGCTTTCTTT. The encoded protein is CASSLEGQGLAFF.

J is TRBJ2-3 and V is TRBV6-5; 10 nucleotides align to TRBD1. Trimming at V came to 0 bases and at J to 6 bases, leaving 6 bases not matched to a gene. CDR1 and CDR2 from the germline V gene are MNHEY and SVGAGI. The CDR3 covers 16 residues. CDR3 amino acids: CASSYSGQGRWDTQYF. Here the CDR3 DNA reads TGTGCCAGCAGTTACTCGGGACAGGGGCGATGGGATACGCAGTATTTT.

This clone was counted a few times. The sample contains more than one DNA sequence encoding this CDR3. V gene TRBV18 combines with J gene TRBJ1-2; the D is unclear. V shed 2 bases and J shed 0 bases, with 4 bases lying between them. Germline CDR1 is KGHSH and CDR2 is LQKENI. The CDR3 is 13 residues long. The CDR3 region is CASSPGPNYGYTF. The CDR3 nucleotides are TGTGCCAGCTCACCAGGCCCTAACTATGGCTACACCTTC.

This clone came up once. The chain carries TRBV4-1 and TRBJ2-7; tentative D call: TRBD1 (6 bases). V was shortened by 0 bases and J by 5 bases, with 11 bases between the two germline ends. This CDR3 comprises 14 residues. The germline V gene has CDR1 MGHRA and CDR2 YSYEKL. In DNA form, the CDR3 reads TGCGCCAGCAGCCAAGATCCGTACAGGGACGAGCAGTACTTC. It specifies CASSQDPYRDEQYF.

The CDR3 reads CASSPSDRDTGELFF. The CDR3 DNA reads as TGTGCCAGCAGCCCAAGCGACAGGGACACCGGGGAGCTGTTTTTT. V usage is TRBV6-6 and J usage is TRBJ2-2, with TRBD1 identical over 7 bases. The length of the CDR3 is 15 residues. The V gene's germline CDR1 is MNHNY and CDR2 SVGAGI (reference sequence). V lost 6 bases and J lost 3; bases outside the gene matches: 7.

The chain joins TRBV30 to TRBJ2-1; TRBD2 agrees at 7 bases. CDR1 and CDR2 from the germline V gene are GTSNPN and SVGIG (reference sequence). Trimming at V came to 4 bases and at J to 4 bases, leaving 7 bases not matched to a gene. There are 14 residues in the CDR3. CDR3 in DNA: TGTGCCTGGACCGGCGGGAGTAGATACAATGAGCAGTTCTTC. Amino acid sequence: CAWTGGSRYNEQFF. Combining the CDR3 with reference TRBV30 and TRBJ2-1 gives the whole variable domain SQTIHQWPATLVQPVGSPLSLECTVEGTSNPNLYWYRQAAGRGLQLLFYSVGIGQISSEVPQNLSASRPQDRQFILSSKKLLLSDSGFYLCAWTGGSRYNEQFFGPGTRLTVL.

The chain combines TRBV10-3 with TRBJ2-3; perhaps TRBD2 as D (6 bases). Trimming took 4 bases from V and 6 from J, leaving 14 bases between them. The CDR3 sequence is 14 residues long. Per the germline V gene, CDR1 is ENHRY and CDR2 is SYGVKD. CDR3 loop: CAISGGLEGDTQYF. As DNA, the CDR3 is TGTGCCATCAGTGGGGGACTTGAGGGGGATACGCAGTATTTT.

The chain is built from TRBV16 and TRBJ1-2; D gene uncertain. With 0 bases removed from V and 8 bases from J, the gap between germline ends came to 10 bases. The CDR3 consists of 13 residues. The germline CDR1 and CDR2 sequences are KGHSY and FQNENV. The CDR3 region has the DNA TGTGCCAGCAGCCAATCCTACAGTTACGGCTACACCTTC. Its translation is CASSQSYSYGYTF.

The chain uses TRBV5-4 and TRBJ2-7; D is ambiguous. V dropped 3 bases and J dropped 3 bases, with 16 bases sitting between them. Germline CDR1 reads SGHNT; CDR2 reads YYREEE (reference sequence). CDR3 length: 15 amino acids. The CDR3 here is CASSSMVHGDYEQYF. For the CDR3, the DNA is TGTGCCAGCAGCTCGATGGTCCACGGTGACTACGAGCAGTACTTC.

CDR3 sequence (DNA): TGCGCCAGCCTCCCGTTCGCGGGGGGTGCAGATACGCAGTATTTT. Translation gives CASLPFAGGADTQYF. The rearrangement links TRBV5-1 to TRBJ2-3; TRBD2 agrees at 8 bases. The CDR3 is made up of 15 amino acids. Germline lookup yields CDR1 SGHRS and CDR2 YFSETQ. J was trimmed by 4 bases and V by 7 bases; bases with no gene match: 11.

This sequence joins TRBV4-1 and TRBJ2-5; 7 bases fit TRBD1. Germline CDR1 and CDR2: MGHRA and YSYEKL. The J segment lost 4 bases and the V segment lost 3 bases, leaving 8 bases of the junction unmatched. The CDR3 runs 15 residues. CDR3 sequence reads: CASSHGQAAGETQYF. DNA of the CDR3: TGCGCCAGCAGCCACGGACAGGCCGCGGGAGAGACCCAGTACTTC.

The chain carries TRBV28 and TRBJ2-2, with TRBD2 as a possible D gene (5 bases). V lost 5 bases to trimming and J lost 7 bases, with 20 bases between them. This CDR3 region has 16 residues. Germline values: CDR1 MDHEN, CDR2 SYDVKM. CDR3 coding DNA: TGTGCCAGCAGTGACGCCGGGTCCGGAGGAGGCGGGGAGCTGTTTTTT. Protein: CASSDAGSGGGGELFF.

The chain couples TRBV6-5 to TRBJ2-1; the D gene is possibly TRBD1 (5 bases). Germline values: CDR1 MNHEY, CDR2 SVGAGI. This CDR3 has 13 residues. Trimming took off 6 bases at V and 0 bases at J, with 6 bases between the two ends. The CDR3 sequence: CASRGVSYNEQFF. CDR3 nucleotide sequence: TGTGCCAGCAGAGGGGTCTCCTACAATGAGCAGTTCTTC.

Points on this clone: The same CDR3 arises from other DNA sequences in this sample as well. V gene TRBV29-1 combines with J gene TRBJ2-5; TRBD2 is a possible D gene (7 bases). Germline CDR1 reads SQVTM; CDR2 reads ANQGSEA. CDR3 length: 11 residues. V was cut by 6 bases and J by 5 bases, with 10 bases left in between. This CDR3 reads CSVGGGETQYF. The CDR3 coding sequence is TGCAGCGTAGGGGGAGGGGAGACCCAGTACTTC.

The V gene is TRBV27, the J gene TRBJ2-3, with 9 bases identical to TRBD1. Germline V gene sequence: CDR1 MNHEY, CDR2 SMNVEV (reference sequence). The CDR3 runs to 16 residues. Germline trimming cut 4 bases from V and 5 bases from J; bases unmatched to any gene: 10. The CDR3 nucleotides read TGTGCCAGCAGTTCACTTACAGGGGGCTTTGGAGATACGCAGTATTTT. Amino acid sequence: CASSSLTGGFGDTQYF.

This rearrangement joins TRBV27 to TRBJ2-7; no firm D call. With 4 bases removed from V and 3 bases from J, the gap between germline ends came to 4 bases. This CDR3 is 11 amino acids long. Germline V gene data show CDR1 as MNHEY and CDR2 as SMNVEV (reference sequence). The CDR3 here is CASSSDYEQYF. The CDR3 nucleotides read TGTGCCAGCAGTTCTGACTACGAGCAGTACTTC.

This chain joins TRBV9 and TRBJ2-2; D not resolved. CDR1 and CDR2 (germline): SGDLS, YYNGEE. Trimming removed 0 bases at V and 2 bases at J, with 8 bases between. The CDR3 has 15 amino acids. The CDR3 sequence is CASSVGAINTGELFF. The CDR3 bases are TGTGCCAGCAGCGTAGGGGCTATAAACACCGGGGAGCTGTTTTTT.

With regard to this clone: The same CDR3 arises from other DNA sequences in this sample as well. This sequence joins TRBV5-1 and TRBJ2-3; no clear D. V was cut by 3 bases and J by 0 bases, with 8 bases left in between. CDR1 and CDR2 (germline): SGHRS, YFSETQ. The CDR3 has 14 amino acids. The CDR3 spells CASSSGSSTDTQYF. For the CDR3, the DNA is TGCGCCAGCAGCTCTGGCAGTAGCACAGATACGCAGTATTTT.

The chain has TRBV19 and TRBJ1-5; D call uncertain. V was clipped by 3 bases and J by 5 bases, with 14 bases between them. CDR1 and CDR2 from the germline V gene are LNHDA and SQIVND (reference sequence). This CDR3 comprises 15 residues. The CDR3 nucleotides read TGTGCCAGTAGTATGGTAACAGAAGACCATCAGCCCCAGCATTTT. This gives the protein CASSMVTEDHQPQHF.

The rearrangement links TRBV7-8 to TRBJ2-2; D possibly corresponds to TRBD2 (5 bases). V dropped 0 bases and J dropped 4 bases, with 9 bases sitting between them. Germline CDR1 is SGHVS and CDR2 is FQNEAQ. The CDR3 is 15 residues long. The DNA of the CDR3 is TGTGCCAGCAGCTTAGCGTTTAGCGTCACCGGGGAGCTGTTTTTT. This encodes CASSLAFSVTGELFF.

The V call is TRBV6-1, the J call TRBJ1-1; 7 bases align to TRBD1. The CDR3 runs to 14 residues. Germline CDR1 MNHNS, CDR2 SASEGT. V shed 4 bases, J shed 0 bases, and the junction held 2 bases outside the gene matches. CDR3 region: CASSVQGMNTEAFF. The CDR3 DNA reads as TGTGCCAGCAGTGTACAGGGGATGAACACTGAAGCTTTCTTT.

The chain joins TRBV2 to TRBJ2-1; unclear D gene. In germline, CDR1 is SNHLY, CDR2 FYNNEI. The CDR3 runs 12 residues. Trimming took 5 bases from V and 7 from J, leaving 9 bases between them. The CDR3 loop is CASSLNGNEQFF. The CDR3 DNA is TGTGCCAGCAGTCTAAACGGTAATGAGCAGTTCTTC.